The 12 T cell receptor beta chains reported below all come from one sample, sequenced in a study of PD-1 blockade in classical Hodgkin lymphoma. Time point indicated: cycle 4 day 1 (C4D1), after less than seven weeks of nivolumab. Each patient's relapse followed autologous stem cell transplantation, and brentuximab vedotin exposure varied. Purification of CD4+ T cells from thawed PBMCs was performed via magnetic negative selection. Clones were read by immunoSEQ multiplex PCR, and TCRdb kept only the in-frame ones, dropping some. The sample lists about 27,000 clones, 75% to 90% seen once, with around 2.3% in the top ten. The sample in question was CD4+ T cells from blood, obtained before the fourth cycle of nivolumab. The receptors shown here come from a human donor with classical Hodgkin lymphoma.

The CDR3 loop reads CASSPPPGTSYGQYF. The CDR3, as DNA: TGTGCCAGCTCACCACCGCCAGGGACCTCCTATGGGCAGTACTTC. The chain links TRBV18 to TRBJ2-7, with D perhaps assigned TRBD1 or TRBD2 (5 bases each). The V gene's germline CDR1 is KGHSH and CDR2 LQKENI. This CDR3 region has 15 residues. V dropped 0 bases and J dropped 9 bases, with 18 bases sitting between them.

The V gene is TRBV19, the J gene TRBJ1-1; possibly TRBD1 for D (5 bases). The CDR3 loop spans 14 amino acids. Germline V CDR1 and CDR2: LNHDA, SQIVND (reference sequence). V lost 7 bases to trimming and J lost 2 bases, with 14 bases between them. The CDR3 is CASNRAGTNTEAFF. In DNA form, the CDR3 reads TGTGCCAGTAACCGCGCGGGGACTAACACTGAAGCTTTCTTT.

CDR3 amino acids: CASCGTGTNTEAFF. For the CDR3, the DNA is TGTGCCAGCTGTGGGACAGGGACGAACACTGAAGCTTTCTTT. The chain employs TRBV27 and TRBJ1-1; 9 nucleotides line up with TRBD1. V trimming: 8 bases; J trimming: 1 base; junction bases outside the gene matches: 5. This CDR3 spans 14 amino acids. Germline lookup yields CDR1 MNHEY and CDR2 SMNVEV (reference sequence).

This chain links TRBV11-2 with TRBJ2-1; 8 nucleotides align to TRBD1. Germline lookup yields CDR1 SGHAT and CDR2 FQNNGV. The length of the CDR3 is 16 residues. V dropped 1 base and J dropped 7; count of bases not matched to a gene: 9. CDR3 sequence (DNA): TGTGCCAGCAGCTTAGTCTCCGGGACAGGCATGAATGAGCAGTTCTTC. This codes for CASSLVSGTGMNEQFF.

In this sample, this clone turned up a few times. This chain joins TRBV10-3 and TRBJ1-2; 10 bases are a match to TRBD1. Germline lookup yields CDR1 ENHRY and CDR2 SYGVKD. CDR3 length equals 15 residues. V lost 0 bases to trimming and J lost 2 bases; unmatched junction nucleotides: 0. CDR3 residues: CAISESDRGNYGYTF. The CDR3 nucleotides are TGTGCCATCAGTGAGTCGGACAGGGGGAACTATGGCTACACCTTC.

This clone was recorded once. This chain links TRBV18 with TRBJ1-1, with D possibly being TRBD1 (5 bases). This CDR3 spans 15 amino acids. Trimming left V 4 bases short and J 1 base short, with 13 bases between. CDR1 and CDR2 (germline): KGHSH, LQKENI. CDR3 nucleotides: TGTGCCAGCTCACTAATCGGGACGCCGAACACTGAAGCTTTCTTT. Its translation is CASSLIGTPNTEAFF.

About this clone: At one end the junction does not follow the germline gene, possibly because of a read error. V is TRBV7-7 and J is TRBJ2-1; D possibly corresponds to TRBD1 (5 bases). The CDR3 has 14 residues. Germline V gene sequence: CDR1 SSHAT, CDR2 FNYEAQ (reference sequence). In DNA, the CDR3 is TGTGCTAGCAGCTCGCCAGGGATTCACAATGAGCAGTTCTTC. Its translation is CASSSPGIHNEQFF.

V usage is TRBV7-9 and J usage is TRBJ1-3; the D is unclear. V was cut by 5 bases and J by 1 base, with 18 bases left in between. Germline V lookup: CDR1 SEHNR, CDR2 FQNEAQ (reference sequence). CDR3 size: 17 residues. The CDR3 loop is CASSQSPPRGSGNTIYF. The CDR3 DNA reads as TGTGCCAGCAGCCAGTCCCCTCCTAGAGGGTCTGGAAACACCATATATTTT.

This clone was seen a single time. The chain employs TRBV29-1 and TRBJ1-1, with D maybe TRBD1 (6 bases). The length of the CDR3 is 14 residues. V was trimmed by 7 bases and J by 0 bases, leaving 15 bases between them. Germline CDR1 is SQVTM and CDR2 is ANQGSEA. CDR3: CSGGGGSMNTEAFF. In nucleotides, the CDR3 is TGCAGCGGAGGGGGGGGGAGCATGAACACTGAAGCTTTCTTT.

The V gene is TRBV7-2, the J gene TRBJ2-7; TRBD2 matches at 8 bases. V lost 6 bases, J lost 2 bases, and 6 bases stayed unmatched. Germline assignment: CDR1 SGHTA and CDR2 FQGNSA. The CDR3 contains 14 residues. CDR3 in amino acids: CASRPGGTPYEQYF. CDR3 bases: TGTGCCAGCAGGCCGGGAGGGACGCCCTACGAGCAGTACTTC. The full variable domain, with the rest looked up from reference TRBV7-2 and TRBJ2-7, is GAGVSQSPSNKVTEKGKDVELRCDPISGHTALYWYRQSLGQGLEFLIYFQGNSAPDKSGLPSDRFSAERTGGSVSTLTIQRTQQEDSAVYLCASRPGGTPYEQYFGPGTRLTVT.

The V call is TRBV4-3, the J call TRBJ2-6; no clear D gene. The CDR3 is 18 residues long. The germline gives CDR1 LGHNA, CDR2 YSLEER. V gave up 0 bases and J gave up 0 bases, with 12 bases separating them. The CDR3 is CASSQEGEDSSGANVLTF. The CDR3, as DNA: TGCGCCAGCAGCCAAGAGGGTGAGGATTCCTCTGGGGCCAACGTCCTGACTTTC.

The V and J genes are TRBV28 and TRBJ1-1; D perhaps matches TRBD1 (6 bases). Trimming cost V 10 bases and J 6 bases, with 18 bases left between them. This CDR3 comprises 13 residues. CDR1 MDHEN and CDR2 SYDVKM come from the germline V gene. For the CDR3, the DNA is TGTGCCACTACTCGTGACAGGATATCTGAAGCTTTCTTT. Amino acids: CATTRDRISEAFF.